Each of the 17 T cell receptor beta chains below was sequenced from the same sample in a study of OX40 agonist ivuxolimab in advanced cancers. Data came from immunoSEQ multiplex PCR; TCRdb stores just in-frame clones and leaves some out. The sample holds tens of thousands of clones, 80% seen once. Source: CD4+ or CD8+ T cells sorted from blood, taken in a trial of the OX40 agonist ivuxolimab. The receptors shown here come from an adult with an advanced solid tumor such as melanoma, head and neck, liver or kidney cancer.

This chain's CDR3 is CASSSGGLQETQYF. CDR3 DNA: TGTGCCAGCAGCTCTGGGGGACTCCAAGAGACCCAGTACTTC. The genes are TRBV5-4 and TRBJ2-5, with a possible D match to TRBD2 (6 bases). This CDR3 is 14 amino acids long. Trimming removed 3 bases at V and 1 base at J, with 10 bases between. The germline gives CDR1 SGHNT, CDR2 YYREEE (reference sequence).

The genes are TRBV19 and TRBJ1-3, with 7 bases matching TRBD1. The CDR3 has 14 amino acids. With V trimmed by 7 bases and J by 4 bases, 7 bases remained unmatched. Germline V CDR1 and CDR2: LNHDA, SQIVND (reference sequence). CDR3 residues: CASNYRGGGNTIYF. CDR3 sequence (DNA): TGTGCCAGTAACTACAGGGGCGGAGGAAACACCATATATTTT.

This clone is a singleton in its sample. The chain recombines TRBV6-1 with TRBJ2-7; TRBD1 matches 9 bases. The CDR3 has 15 residues. The V gene end was trimmed by 0 bases and the J gene end by 2 bases; junction bases not matched to a gene: 2. Germline V gene data show CDR1 as MNHNS and CDR2 as SASEGT. The CDR3 nucleotides read TGTGCCAGCAGTGAAGCGGGGACAGGGCCCTACGAGCAGTACTTC. The encoded protein is CASSEAGTGPYEQYF.

This chain connects TRBV29-1 to TRBJ2-5; D is ambiguous. Between the trimmed V and J ends, which lost 6 bases and 5 bases, there was a span of 13 bases. Germline loops: CDR1 SQVTM, CDR2 ANQGSEA. The CDR3 covers 12 residues. The CDR3 nucleotides read TGCAGCGTCAAGAGTGGGTGGGAGACCCAGTACTTC. It yields the protein CSVKSGWETQYF.

J is TRBJ1-2 and V is TRBV5-1; D uncertain. The germline V gene has CDR1 SGHRS and CDR2 YFSETQ. There are 15 residues in the CDR3. V gave up 0 bases and J gave up 0 bases, with 9 bases separating them. The CDR3 coding sequence is TGCGCCAGCAGCTTGGGTGGGGATCCTAACTATGGCTACACCTTC. This gives the protein CASSLGGDPNYGYTF.

This rearrangement joins TRBV19 to TRBJ1-3; D is unresolved. The CDR3 extends over 15 amino acids. V gave up 7 bases and J gave up 0 bases, with 13 bases separating them. Germline V CDR1 and CDR2: LNHDA, SQIVND (reference sequence). CDR3: CASNRDGNSGNTIYF. The CDR3 DNA is TGTGCCAGTAACAGAGACGGAAACTCTGGAAACACCATATATTTT.

This sequence joins TRBV27 and TRBJ2-2; 9 nucleotides align to TRBD2. CDR1 and CDR2 from the germline V gene are MNHEY and SMNVEV (reference sequence). CDR3 size: 15 residues. Trimming at V came to 2 bases and at J to 7 bases, leaving 5 bases not matched to a gene. CDR3 sequence reads: CASSLLAGLVGELFF. The CDR3 nucleotides are TGTGCCAGCAGTTTACTAGCGGGATTGGTCGGGGAGCTGTTTTTT.

The genes are TRBV7-9 and TRBJ1-1, with no clear D. Trimming shortened V by 3 bases and J by 6 bases, and 8 bases separated the two germline ends. Germline V gene data show CDR1 as SEHNR and CDR2 as FQNEAQ (reference sequence). CDR3 size: 12 residues. For the CDR3, the DNA is TGTGCCAGCAGCTTTTCGGGGTCTGAAGCTTTCTTT. Protein product: CASSFSGSEAFF.

This rearrangement joins TRBV19 to TRBJ2-3; 10 positions match TRBD2. The trim removed 1 base at V and 4 bases at J, leaving 11 bases unmatched. The CDR3 sequence is 18 residues long. Germline CDR1 LNHDA, CDR2 SQIVND (reference sequence). The chain's CDR3 is CASSIALAGTMRADTQYF. In DNA form, the CDR3 reads TGTGCCAGTAGTATAGCACTAGCGGGGACAATGAGGGCAGATACGCAGTATTTT.

This chain connects TRBV9 to TRBJ2-3; 7 bases line up with TRBD1. The length of the CDR3 is 17 residues. The V segment lost 5 bases and the J segment 4 bases; nucleotides outside the gene matches: 16. The V gene's germline CDR1 is SGDLS and CDR2 YYNGEE. CDR3 region: CASSFRGGGPQPDTQYF. Written as DNA, the CDR3 is TGTGCCAGCAGTTTTAGAGGGGGCGGGCCCCAGCCAGATACGCAGTATTTT. Complete variable domain (other parts from reference TRBV9 and TRBJ2-3): DSGVTQTPKHLITATGQRVTLRCSPRSGDLSVYWYQQSLDQGLQFLIQYYNGEERAKGNILERFSAQQFPDLHSELNLSSLELGDSALYFCASSFRGGGPQPDTQYFGPGTRLTVL.

The genes are TRBV7-8 and TRBJ1-5, with D hard to call. Trimming shortened V by 5 bases and J by 6 bases, and 8 bases separated the two germline ends. The germline CDR1 and CDR2 sequences are SGHVS and FQNEAQ. The CDR3 contains 12 residues. For the CDR3, the DNA is TGTGCCAGCAGCCGCTTTGCTCAGCCCCAGCATTTT. Protein sequence: CASSRFAQPQHF.

The chain joins TRBV9 to TRBJ1-6, with D uncertain. Germline V gene sequence: CDR1 SGDLS, CDR2 YYNGEE. CDR3 length: 12 residues. With 4 bases removed from V and 8 bases from J, the gap between germline ends came to 7 bases. The CDR3 loop is CASSRVDSPLHF. The CDR3 nucleotides read TGTGCCAGCAGCCGGGTGGATTCACCCCTCCACTTT.

The rearrangement links TRBV7-2 to TRBJ1-2; TRBD1 agrees at 7 bases. J lost 2 bases, V lost 5 bases, and 5 bases had no gene match. CDR1 SGHTA and CDR2 FQGNSA come from the germline V gene. The CDR3 runs 14 residues. CDR3 DNA sequence: TGTGCCAGCAGCGACAGGGCTGTAAACTATGGCTACACCTTC. Translation: CASSDRAVNYGYTF.

The chain combines TRBV15 with TRBJ2-7, with TRBD1 matching 7 bases. This CDR3 region has 15 residues. V trimming: 3 bases; J trimming: 4 bases; junction bases outside the gene matches: 9. Germline V lookup: CDR1 LNHNV, CDR2 YYDKDF (reference sequence). CDR3 loop: CATSRGDSVSYEQYF. DNA of the CDR3: TGTGCCACCAGCAGGGGGGACAGTGTTTCTTACGAGCAGTACTTC.

The sample holds one count of this clone. This chain joins TRBV7-9 and TRBJ2-1; tentatively, D is TRBD2 (6 bases). Trimming stripped 0 bases from V and 8 bases from J, with 14 bases between. The germline V gene encodes CDR1 SEHNR and CDR2 FQNEAQ (reference sequence). This CDR3 is built from 15 residues. The chain's CDR3 is CASSLARSPGDEQFF. In nucleotides, the CDR3 is TGTGCCAGCAGCTTAGCCCGGAGTCCGGGGGATGAGCAGTTCTTC.

The chain is built from TRBV25-1 and TRBJ2-5; D gene unclear. The CDR3 sequence is 13 residues long. Germline lookup yields CDR1 MGHDK and CDR2 SYGVNS. Trimming shortened V by 5 bases and J by 1 base, and 8 bases separated the two germline ends. In nucleotides, the CDR3 is TGTGCCAGCAGTACCCACAGCCAAGAGACCCAGTACTTC. This codes for CASSTHSQETQYF.

V is TRBV5-5 and J is TRBJ1-5; 7 bases match TRBD1. CDR3 size: 17 residues. Germline V gene lookup returns CDR1 SGHKS and CDR2 YYEKEE (reference sequence). V gave up 0 bases and J gave up 0 bases; unmatched junction bases: 6. The chain's CDR3 is CASSLGGGQYSNQPQHF. In DNA form, the CDR3 reads TGTGCCAGCAGCTTGGGTGGGGGACAGTATAGCAATCAGCCCCAGCATTTT.